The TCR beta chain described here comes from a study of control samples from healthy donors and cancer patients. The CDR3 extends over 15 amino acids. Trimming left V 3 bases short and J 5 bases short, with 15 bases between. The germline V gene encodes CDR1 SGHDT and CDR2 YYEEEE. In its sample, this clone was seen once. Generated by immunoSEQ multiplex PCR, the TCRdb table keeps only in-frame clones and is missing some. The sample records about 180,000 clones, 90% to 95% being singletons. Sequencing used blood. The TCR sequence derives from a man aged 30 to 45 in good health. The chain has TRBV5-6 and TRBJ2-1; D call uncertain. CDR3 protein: CASSSLGWRNNEQFF. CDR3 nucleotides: TGTGCCAGCAGCTCCCTGGGGTGGCGGAACAATGAGCAGTTCTTC.